This T cell receptor (beta chain) was observed in a study of post-analysis software for immune sequencing data (dated by TCRdb to between 2015 and 2016). About the study as a whole: Disease courses on record covered relapsing-remitting, secondary progressive and progressive-relapsing multiple sclerosis, though some patients had no subtype annotation. The multiple sclerosis patient repertoires were compared with more than 10 previously published healthy control repertoires from donors aged about 6 to 26 years. A subset of samples was prepared in parallel using single-end sample barcoding, then pooled and co-amplified after Illumina adapter ligation. Broad study findings and their caveats: Significantly lower normalized Chao1 diversity was found in multiple sclerosis patients than in controls, suggesting substantial peripheral T-cell clonal expansion. Significantly higher frequencies in patients than in controls were found for roughly 5 TRBV segments, including TRBV5-6, TRBV5-1 and TRBV20-1. The control group was slightly older than the multiple sclerosis patient group. Strong co-clustering of samples prepared in the same batch was shown by direct clustering with F measure, prompting a batch-effect correction.

The library was made by PCR. Sequencing used an Illumina HiSeq 2500. To reduce PCR and sequencing biases, unique molecular identifiers were incorporated into the TCR beta cDNA libraries. Per 1 to 10 million input T cells, 500,000 or so cDNA molecules were obtained, such that each molecule approximated one T cell. Patient libraries were prepared and sequenced with the same protocol used for the earlier healthy control dataset. Samples belonging to the same batch were prepared together, multiplexed and sequenced on a shared HiSeq lane. The paper's processing steps were these. Raw barcoded reads were processed with MIGEC, and single-read molecular identifier groups were discarded before consensus assembly and CDR3 extraction. VDJtools was used for post-analysis of the clonotype tables, with diversity normalized by down-sampling every dataset to the smallest sample size. In repertoire overlap clustering, CDR3 amino acid sequences, but not nucleotide sequences, were matched to correct batch-related cross-sample contamination. TCRdb handled the public reads itself, with Q25 trimming in fastp and clone calling in MiXCR, and kept productive beta chains. Every entry covers one CDR3 protein and lists the most common genes and DNA from its rows. TCRdb, not the authors, supplied the V and J calls. Within this sample are about 430,000 distinct CDR3 sequences, with approximately 39% of them counted one time only. The ten top clones hold approximately 7.7% of the sample.

The germline V gene (reference sequence) supplies CDR1 DFQATT and CDR2 SNEGSKA. V loses 6 bases of germline sequence and J loses 13 bases, and the interval between the two ends is 13 bases. The CDR3 sequence holds 10 residues, the cysteine and phenylalanine included. Only the CDR3 portion is preserved as DNA: 30 bases, with reading frame beginning at the first base. This clonotype was seen just once. What this receptor recognizes is not known. No base quality information exists; no much larger clone differs at one position. To demonstrate the VDJtools post-analysis software, TCR beta repertoires were profiled from the peripheral blood of roughly 12 young patients with multiple sclerosis. The multiple sclerosis patients were children and adolescents between roughly 6 and 16 years of age.

This sequence originates from a girl aged 2 to 10 with multiple sclerosis. Here the chain combines TRBV20-1 and TRBJ2-1, with the D gene too uncertain to name. The source material was blood. The CDR3 in this case is CSAPLKAQFF. The nucleotide sequence reads TGCAGTGCCCCTCTAAAGGCCCAGTTCTTC.